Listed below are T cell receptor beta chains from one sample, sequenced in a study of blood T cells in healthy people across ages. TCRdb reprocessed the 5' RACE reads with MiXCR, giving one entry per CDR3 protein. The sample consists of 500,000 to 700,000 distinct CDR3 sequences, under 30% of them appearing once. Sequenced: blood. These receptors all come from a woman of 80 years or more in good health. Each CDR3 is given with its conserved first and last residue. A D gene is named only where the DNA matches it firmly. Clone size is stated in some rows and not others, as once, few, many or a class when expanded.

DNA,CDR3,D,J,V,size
TGTGCCAGCACCCCGGAAACAGGTACCCATCAGCCCCAGCATTTT,CASTPETGTHQPQHF,NA,TRBJ1-5,TRBV28,few
TGCGCCAGCAAATTAGGTCCTGGAGTTAGGGAGACCCAGTACTTC,CASKLGPGVRETQYF,NA,TRBJ2-5,TRBV5-1,many
TGCGCCAGCAGCCAAGATCACCAAACTTGGGAGGCTAACCCCCGCTCCTACGAGCAGTACTTC,CASSQDHQTWEANPRSYEQYF,NA,TRBJ2-7,TRBV4-1,many
TGTGCCAGCAGTATGACAGGGGGCAGGTCACCCCTCCACTTT,CASSMTGGRSPLHF,TRBD1,TRBJ1-6,TRBV12-3/TRBV12-4,many
TGTGCCAGCACCCGACAGGGGAGCGAAAAACTGTTTTTT,CASTRQGSEKLFF,TRBD1,TRBJ1-4,TRBV2,many
TGTGCCAGCTCACCACCGAACAGGGGCTATGGCTACACCTTC,CASSPPNRGYGYTF,TRBD1,TRBJ1-2,TRBV18,many
TGCAGTGCTAGAGGTCAGGGGACTAGCGGATCCTATAGCACAGATACGCAGTATTTT,CSARGQGTSGSYSTDTQYF,TRBD2,TRBJ2-3,TRBV20-1,NA
TGTGCCAGCAGCTTAGAAGCGGGGGCGAACTCCTACAATGAGCAGTACTTC,CASSLEAGANSYNEQYF,TRBD2,TRBJ2-7,TRBV11-2,NA
TGTGCCAGCTCACTTGCGACTAGCGGGGGGCATTCCTACAATGAGCAGTTCTTC,CASSLATSGGHSYNEQFF,TRBD2,TRBJ2-1,TRBV18,NA
TGTGCCAGCAGCTACAGTGGGACTAGCGTCTCTGATACGCAGTATTTT,CASSYSGTSVSDTQYF,TRBD2,TRBJ2-3,TRBV7-8,many
TGCAGTGCTAGGCGGGACTTCTATGGCTACACCTTC,CSARRDFYGYTF,NA,TRBJ1-2,TRBV20-1,once
TGCAGTGCTAGAGAGTGGGGGTCGATGGGTTCACCCCTCCACTTT,CSAREWGSMGSPLHF,NA,TRBJ1-6,TRBV20-1,few
TGCAGCGTTGTATTACTGGTGCGGGGGTCCGAGCAGTACTTC,CSVVLLVRGSEQYF,TRBD2,TRBJ2-7,TRBV29-1,few
TGTGCCAGCAGGACAGGGATTACGTTCTTC,CASRTGITFF,TRBD1,TRBJ2-1,TRBV2,many
TGCAGTGCCTCGGACACCCGCACAGATACGCAGTATTTT,CSASDTRTDTQYF,NA,TRBJ2-3,TRBV20-1,many
TGCGCCAGCAGCTTGGTGTTTGGAGGGGTCGACTATGGCTACACCTTC,CASSLVFGGVDYGYTF,NA,TRBJ1-2,TRBV5-1,many
TGTGCCAGCAACCCAGTCCGGGTTTATAGCAATCAGCCCCAGCATTTT,CASNPVRVYSNQPQHF,NA,TRBJ1-5,TRBV7-2,NA
TGCAGTGCGGCAGACGTGACCAGGGCCAACGTCCTGACTTTC,CSAADVTRANVLTF,NA,TRBJ2-6,TRBV20-1,many
TGCAGTGCTAGGGGAGCGGGACAGATCTACGAGCAGTATTTC,CSARGAGQIYEQYF,NA,TRBJ2-7,TRBV20-1,NA
TGTGCCAGCTCTAAGGGTGGGGGATCGGTAAATGAGCAGTTCTTC,CASSKGGGSVNEQFF,NA,TRBJ2-1,TRBV27,few
TGTGCCAGCAGTTTCGGGACACGATACAATGAGCAGTTCTTC,CASSFGTRYNEQFF,NA,TRBJ2-1,TRBV12-3/TRBV12-4,many
TGTGCCAGCAGTTGGGCCAGGGGCACAGATACGCAGTATTTT,CASSWARGTDTQYF,NA,TRBJ2-3,TRBV6-5,NA
TGTGCCAGCAGTTCCTGGGCCGTCCGGAGGGCAGATACGCAGTATTTT,CASSSWAVRRADTQYF,NA,TRBJ2-3,TRBV6-6,NA
TGCGCCAGCAGCTTGTTGGTGGGAAATTCACCCCTCCACTTT,CASSLLVGNSPLHF,NA,TRBJ1-6,TRBV5-1,many
TGTGCCAGCAGAATAACTCCGGGACAGGGTTTGTACACTGAAGCTTTCTTT,CASRITPGQGLYTEAFF,TRBD1,TRBJ1-1,TRBV6-6,few
TGTGCCAGCAGCCCCCCCCCCGGCCAAGAGACCCAGTACTTC,CASSPPPGQETQYF,NA,TRBJ2-5,TRBV11-1,many